Listed here is a single TCR beta chain. Method: immunoSEQ multiplex PCR; TCRdb's copy keeps in-frame clones and lacks some. The sample includes about 83,000 clones, around 80% of them seen just once. The CDR3 is made up of 15 amino acids. V lost 5 bases, J lost 2 bases, and 15 bases lay in between. Germline CDR1 reads MDHEN; CDR2 reads SYDVKM. This specimen belongs to a study of OX40 agonist ivuxolimab in advanced cancers. Study as a whole: Prior checkpoint blockade (anti-PD-1, anti-PD-L1 or anti-CTLA-4) was permitted; approximately 40% had it. In three patients, partial responses were observed, one with hepatocellular carcinoma and two with cutaneous melanoma.

The TCR was taken from an adult with an advanced solid tumor such as melanoma, head and neck, liver or kidney cancer. The rearrangement uses TRBV28 and TRBJ2-5, with a weak D call TRBD2 (7 bases). The source material was CD4+ or CD8+ T cells sorted from blood, sampled in a trial of the OX40 agonist ivuxolimab. The CDR3 DNA reads TGTGCCAGCAGTCCGTGGACAGCGGGGCAAGAGACCCAGTACTTC. The encoded protein is CASSPWTAGQETQYF.